The TCR beta chain under discussion was sequenced for a study of blood T cell repertoires in COVID-19. Study information: There were acute and convalescent COVID-19 samples, and they came from the United States, Italy and Spain. Sources were T cells, B-cell-depleted T cells, or PBMCs; the material itself was cDNA or gDNA.

V was clipped by 5 bases and J by 6 bases; unmatched bases: 11. CDR1 is SGHAT and CDR2 is FQNNGV in the germline V gene. The CDR3 sequence is 16 residues long. How the authors handled the data: For nucleated cells, counts were estimated from reference gene primer amplification. Libraries were prepared by immunoSEQ multiplex PCR; TCRdb keeps only in-frame clonotypes and omits some of them. The V and J calls and clone size are taken from that table; D and trimming were inferred from the DNA. The sample includes 200,000 to 300,000 clones, about 87% seen only once; the top ten take about 5.2%. Enrollment of patients from Seattle took place during active infection, with longitudinal follow-up.

This chain links TRBV11-2 with TRBJ1-3; 9 bases align to TRBD1. Material: peripheral blood. The clonotype comes from a woman aged 55-70 years with COVID-19, enrolled during active disease. DNA of the CDR3: TGTGCCAGCAGCCTTGAAACCGGGACAGGGCCAAACACCATATATTTT. As protein: CASSLETGTGPNTIYF.